This T cell receptor (beta chain) was sequenced during a study of OX40 agonist ivuxolimab in advanced cancers. Findings and caveats of the study: Nonresponders, in some cases, also had low normalized T-cell clonal expansion.

This CDR3 is built from 15 residues. Germline CDR1 SGHNT, CDR2 YYREEE (reference sequence). Trimming left V 2 bases short and J 4 bases short, with 13 bases between. As for this clone: Its target is unknown.

Assay: immunoSEQ multiplex PCR; the TCRdb copy retains only in-frame clones and omits some. The repertoire holds almost 85,000 clones, with more than 70% as singletons. The genes are TRBV5-4 and TRBJ2-1, with a weak D call TRBD1 (6 bases). The sequence was obtained from an adult with an advanced solid tumor such as melanoma, head and neck, liver or kidney cancer. Sample: CD4+ or CD8+ T cells sorted from blood, taken in a trial of the OX40 agonist ivuxolimab. This CDR3 reads CASSLQGASYNEQFF. The DNA of the CDR3 is TGTGCCAGCAGCTTACAGGGAGCCTCATACAATGAGCAGTTCTTC.